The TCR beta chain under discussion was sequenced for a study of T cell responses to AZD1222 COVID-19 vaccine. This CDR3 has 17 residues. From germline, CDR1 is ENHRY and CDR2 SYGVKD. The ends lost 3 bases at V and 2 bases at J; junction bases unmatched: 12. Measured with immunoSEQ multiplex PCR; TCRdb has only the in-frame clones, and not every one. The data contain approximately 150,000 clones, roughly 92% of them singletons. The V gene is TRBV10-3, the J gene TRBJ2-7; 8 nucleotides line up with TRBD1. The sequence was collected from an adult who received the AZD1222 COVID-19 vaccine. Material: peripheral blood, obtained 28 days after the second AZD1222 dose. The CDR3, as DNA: TGTGCCATCAGTGACAGGGGGCTTGGGGGAACCCCCTACGAGCAGTACTTC. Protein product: CAISDRGLGGTPYEQYF.